This record covers a single TCR beta chain. What it binds is not known. This sample was included in a study of monozygotic twins with inflammatory bowel disease. General study points: Differing immunosuppressive treatments may have added variability to patient repertoires.

The CDR3 loop spans 15 amino acids. Germline CDR1 LNHDA, CDR2 SQIVND (reference sequence). TCRdb re-called the 5' RACE reads; every CDR3 protein appears as one record, without DNA. In all, the sample yields approximately 400,000 distinct CDR3 sequences. The chain uses TRBV19 and TRBJ2-2; TCRdb calls TRBD1, which cannot be checked without DNA. The receptor comes from a human donor with ulcerative colitis or Crohn's disease, or a healthy co-twin of an affected twin (not recorded which). The sequencing sample was made of blood. The CDR3 loop is CASSRQGARTGELFF.